The T cell receptor (beta chain) described here comes from a study of response to subunit inactivated influenza vaccine. Study outcomes and limitations: The authors proposed limited new T cell recruitment per seasonal influenza vaccination.

TCRdb re-analysed the RT-PCR reads in MiXCR, keeping a single row per CDR3 protein. The table includes 530,000 or so distinct CDR3 sequences, 13% to 15% detected once. Remarks on this clonotype: Its antigen is undetermined.

Germline V gene lookup returns CDR1 SGHAT and CDR2 FQNNGV. Trimming stripped 0 bases from V and 1 base from J, with 19 bases between. This CDR3 region has 19 residues. The source was PBMCs from blood, collected 12 days after vaccination. The sequence came from a man aged 45-65 years who received an inactivated influenza vaccine. This chain connects TRBV11-2 to TRBJ1-3; tentatively, D is TRBD1 (5 bases). CDR3: CASSLDWRSGGTSGNTIYF. The CDR3 DNA reads TGTGCCAGCAGCTTAGATTGGAGGAGCGGGGGGACGTCTGGAAACACCATATATTTT. Complete variable domain (other parts from reference TRBV11-2 and TRBJ1-3): EAGVAQSPRYKIIEKRQSVAFWCNPISGHATLYWYQQILGQGPKLLIQFQNNGVVDDSQLPKDRFSAERLKGVDSTLKIQPAKLEDSAVYLCASSLDWRSGGTSGNTIYFGEGSWLTVV.